Presented here are 12 T cell receptor beta chains from one specimen sequenced in a study of OX40 agonist ivuxolimab in advanced cancers. Only in-frame clones appear in the TCRdb table, and some are missing; sequencing was by immunoSEQ multiplex PCR. The sample yields under 50,000 clones, approximately 86% seen once. The source was CD4+ or CD8+ T cells sorted from blood, collected in a trial of the OX40 agonist ivuxolimab. All receptors derive from an adult with an advanced solid tumor such as melanoma, head and neck, liver or kidney cancer.

The chain combines TRBV19 with TRBJ1-1; D gene uncertain. Looked up from germline, CDR1 is LNHDA and CDR2 is SQIVND (reference sequence). V shed 5 bases and J shed 8 bases, with 15 bases lying between them. The CDR3 extends over 13 amino acids. DNA of the CDR3: TGTGCCAGTAGTTGGACTCATCAAGGGGAAGCTTTCTTT. Translating gives CASSWTHQGEAFF.

The rearrangement links TRBV27 to TRBJ2-5; TRBD2 agrees at 15 bases. Trimming at V came to 8 bases and at J to 2 bases, leaving 12 bases not matched to a gene. The CDR3 spans 18 residues. Germline CDR1 is MNHEY and CDR2 is SMNVEV (reference sequence). The DNA for the CDR3 is TGTGCCAGCGCCAGGACTAGCGGGAGGGGGGGGACACAAGAGACCCAGTACTTC. It specifies CASARTSGRGGTQETQYF.

V and J are TRBV7-9 and TRBJ2-3; 8 bases map to TRBD1. The CDR3 loop spans 14 amino acids. V was clipped by 4 bases and J by 4 bases; unmatched bases: 4. Germline lookup yields CDR1 SEHNR and CDR2 FQNEAQ (reference sequence). The CDR3 region has the DNA TGTGCCAGCAGCTCACAGGGGGGCGCAGATACGCAGTATTTT. This sequence encodes CASSSQGGADTQYF.

The chain recombines TRBV2 with TRBJ2-5; TRBD2 aligns across 8 bases. The CDR3 totals 15 residues. Unmatched junction bases numbered 14, after V lost 3 bases and J lost 11 bases. Germline V gene sequence: CDR1 SNHLY, CDR2 FYNNEI. The CDR3: CASSDAGGTLREQYF. The CDR3 region has the DNA TGTGCCAGCAGTGACGCGGGAGGTACCCTTCGAGAGCAGTACTTC.

The chain is built from TRBV5-6 and TRBJ1-3; TRBD1 might be the D (6 bases). The germline V and J ends were trimmed by 1 base and 9 bases, with 11 bases remaining between them. This CDR3 has 13 residues. Germline lookup yields CDR1 SGHDT and CDR2 YYEEEE. The CDR3 DNA follows: TGTGCCAGCAGCTTGACAGGGAGAAGCACCATATATTTT. This sequence encodes CASSLTGRSTIYF.

This sequence joins TRBV5-6 and TRBJ2-3, with D possibly matching TRBD2 (5 bases). Trimming left V 5 bases short and J 2 bases short, with 9 bases between. The CDR3 extends over 13 amino acids. The germline V gene encodes CDR1 SGHDT and CDR2 YYEEEE. This CDR3 is CASRPTTTDTQYF. The CDR3 nucleotides are TGTGCCAGCAGACCGACTACCACAGATACGCAGTATTTT.

This clone came up once. The chain uses TRBV29-1 and TRBJ2-5, with 8 bases lining up with TRBD1. Trimming took 8 bases from V and 5 from J; bases not matched to a gene: 4. This CDR3 is 11 amino acids long. Germline CDR1 and CDR2: SQVTM and ANQGSEA. DNA for the CDR3: TGCAGCCCTAGACAGGGGGAGACCCAGTACTTC. Protein sequence: CSPRQGETQYF.

The chain joins TRBV30 to TRBJ1-1, with D perhaps matching TRBD1 (6 bases). Germline V gives CDR1 GTSNPN, CDR2 SVGIG (reference sequence). The V end was cut by 5 bases, the J end by 0 bases, with 16 bases between. This CDR3 region has 15 residues. The CDR3, as DNA: TGTGCCTGGGCTCGGGGGACAAACATGAACACTGAAGCTTTCTTT. This gives the protein CAWARGTNMNTEAFF. Variable domain in full (rest from reference TRBV30 and TRBJ1-1): SQTIHQWPATLVQPVGSPLSLECTVEGTSNPNLYWYRQAAGRGLQLLFYSVGIGQISSEVPQNLSASRPQDRQFILSSKKLLLSDSGFYLCAWARGTNMNTEAFFGQGTRLTVV.

The J gene is TRBJ2-7, the V gene TRBV5-1; perhaps TRBD1 as D (6 bases). The V end was cut by 4 bases, the J end by 4 bases, with 12 bases between. CDR1 and CDR2 (germline): SGHRS, YFSETQ. This CDR3 is built from 13 residues. In DNA, the CDR3 is TGCGCCAGCAGCGATGGACAGCGGTACGAGCAGTACTTC. As protein: CASSDGQRYEQYF.

This clone was observed a single time. V is TRBV18 and J is TRBJ2-5, with a possible D match to TRBD1 (6 bases). The CDR3 sequence is 15 residues long. The V end was cut by 5 bases, the J end by 1 base, with 14 bases between. Germline CDR1 reads KGHSH; CDR2 reads LQKENI. The CDR3 region is CASSIPTGFQETQYF. Written as DNA, the CDR3 is TGTGCCAGCTCAATCCCAACAGGGTTCCAAGAGACCCAGTACTTC.

V gene TRBV6-1 combines with J gene TRBJ2-7; 8 bases agree with TRBD1. The CDR3 spans 20 residues. Germline V gives CDR1 MNHNS, CDR2 SASEGT. J lost 2 bases, V lost 1 base, and 19 bases had no gene match. CDR3 coding DNA: TGTGCCAGCAGTGAAGGTCCTGACAGGGGAGAATCCCTATTAACCTACGAGCAGTACTTC. The encoded protein is CASSEGPDRGESLLTYEQYF.

This clone has only a few counts. For the CDR3, the DNA is TGTGCCAGCAGAGATGGACTAGCGGGTAGCACAGATACGCAGTATTTT. Its translation: CASRDGLAGSTDTQYF. V is TRBV5-6 and J is TRBJ2-3; 11 nucleotides match TRBD2. The J segment lost 0 bases and the V segment lost 5 bases, leaving 5 bases of the junction unmatched. This CDR3 is built from 16 residues. CDR1 and CDR2 from the germline V gene are SGHDT and YYEEEE.